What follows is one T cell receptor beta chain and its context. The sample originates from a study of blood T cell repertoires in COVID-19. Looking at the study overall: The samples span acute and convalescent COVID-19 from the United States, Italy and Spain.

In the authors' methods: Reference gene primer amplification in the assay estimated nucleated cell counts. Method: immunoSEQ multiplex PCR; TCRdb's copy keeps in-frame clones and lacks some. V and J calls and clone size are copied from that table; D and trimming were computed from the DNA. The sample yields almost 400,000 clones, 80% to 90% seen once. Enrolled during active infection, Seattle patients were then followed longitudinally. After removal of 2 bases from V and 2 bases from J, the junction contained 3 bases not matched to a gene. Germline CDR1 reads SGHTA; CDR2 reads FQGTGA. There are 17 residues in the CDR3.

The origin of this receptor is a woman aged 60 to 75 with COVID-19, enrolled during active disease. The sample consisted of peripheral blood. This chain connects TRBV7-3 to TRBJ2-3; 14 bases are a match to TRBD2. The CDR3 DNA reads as TGTGCCAGCAGCTTAGGGACTAGCGGGGGCATCACAGATACGCAGTATTTT. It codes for CASSLGTSGGITDTQYF.